Listed below are T cell receptor beta chains from one sample, sequenced in a study of cytomegalovirus exposure and HLA in healthy donors. Sequenced by immunoSEQ multiplex PCR; TCRdb stores in-frame clones only, minus some. This sample yields approximately 150,000 clones, of which 77% are seen a single time; roughly 7.3% belongs to the top ten. The sample consisted of PBMCs. Source of these receptors: a male donor in good health and CMV-seropositive. Each CDR3 is given with its conserved first and last residue. Each record gives: clone size, D gene, J gene, V gene, CDR3 protein, CDR3 DNA. A D gene is named only where the DNA matches it firmly. Expanded clones are given a class, and other clones once, few, many or no size at all.

-,TRBD1,TRBJ2-1,TRBV10-1,CASSTPGDRGYNEQFF,TGCGCCAGCAGTACCCCGGGGGACAGGGGCTACAATGAGCAGTTCTTC
few,TRBD1,TRBJ1-1,TRBV6-5,CASSFDRGRTEAFF,TGTGCCAGCAGTTTCGACAGGGGGCGAACTGAAGCTTTCTTT
-,-,TRBJ2-2,TRBV9,CASRASRESGELFF,TGTGCCAGCAGAGCTTCCAGGGAATCCGGGGAGCTGTTTTTT
-,TRBD1,TRBJ2-2,TRBV11-3,CASSFRSPGQGGGGELFF,TGTGCCAGCAGCTTCAGATCACCGGGACAGGGAGGAGGCGGGGAGCTGTTTTTT
-,-,TRBJ2-1,TRBV9,CASSVSGGIGFYNEQFF,TGTGCCAGCAGCGTCTCGGGGGGCATAGGCTTCTACAATGAGCAGTTCTTC
-,TRBD1,TRBJ1-1,TRBV29-1,CSAKEQGGGGEAFF,TGCAGCGCCAAGGAACAGGGGGGAGGTGGTGAAGCTTTCTTT
-,TRBD1,TRBJ1-6,TRBV27,CASSGTGSSYNSPLHF,TGTGCCAGCAGTGGGACAGGGAGCTCCTATAATTCACCCCTCCACTTT
-,TRBD2,TRBJ2-1,TRBV7-3,CASSLTSAGSYNEQFF,TGTGCCAGCAGCTTAACATCAGCGGGGTCCTACAATGAGCAGTTCTTC
-,-,TRBJ2-7,TRBV20-1,CSARLAYEQYF,TGCAGTGCTAGGCTAGCCTACGAGCAGTACTTC
-,-,TRBJ2-3,TRBV1,CTSSLSGGGQTDTQYF,TGCACCAGCAGCCTCAGCGGTGGGGGACAGACAGATACGCAGTATTTT
-,TRBD2,TRBJ2-7,TRBV9,CASSVSGGLSYEQYF,TGTGCCAGCAGCGTGAGCGGGGGGCTATCCTACGAGCAGTACTTC
-,TRBD2,TRBJ2-3,TRBV29-1,CSVEGYRAGATDTQYF,TGCAGCGTTGAAGGCTACCGAGCGGGGGCCACAGATACGCAGTATTTT
few,TRBD2,TRBJ2-3,TRBV4-2,CASSQGLAGGPSTDTQYF,TGTGCCAGCAGCCAAGGACTAGCGGGGGGGCCTAGCACAGATACGCAGTATTTT
-,TRBD1,TRBJ1-5,TRBV6-4,CASRILTGGRSNQPQHF,TGTGCCAGCAGAATCCTGACAGGGGGTAGAAGCAATCAGCCCCAGCATTTT
-,TRBD1,TRBJ2-5,TRBV6-6,CASSYMTGQETQYF,TGTGCCAGCAGTTATATGACAGGGCAGGAGACCCAGTACTTC
-,TRBD1,TRBJ2-3,TRBV10-3,CAIGTGGSTDTQYF,TGTGCCATCGGGACAGGAGGAAGCACAGATACGCAGTATTTT
-,TRBD1,TRBJ1-1,TRBV5-1,CASSSRTGDGTEAFF,TGCGCCAGCAGCTCCCGGACAGGGGACGGGACTGAAGCTTTCTTT
-,-,TRBJ1-1,TRBV9,CASSVRGSGVNAEAFF,TGTGCCAGCAGCGTAAGGGGATCGGGGGTCAATGCTGAAGCTTTCTTT
-,TRBD1,TRBJ1-3,TRBV5-4,CASSSTGTRSGNTIYF,TGTGCCAGCAGCTCGACAGGGACTAGGTCTGGAAACACCATATATTTT
-,-,TRBJ1-1,TRBV5-4,CASSPDVRGTEAFF,TGTGCCAGCAGCCCGGACGTCAGGGGCACTGAAGCTTTCTTT
few,TRBD1,TRBJ1-4,TRBV6-6,CASRTGTGGKEKLFF,TGTGCCAGCAGAACCGGGACAGGGGGAAAGGAAAAACTGTTTTTT
-,-,TRBJ2-3,TRBV7-8,CASSSSLITSNTDTQYF,TGTGCCAGCAGCTCCTCCTTGATTACCTCTAACACAGATACGCAGTATTTT
-,TRBD1,TRBJ1-5,TRBV30,CAWSHGQGFNQPQHF,TGTGCCTGGAGTCATGGACAGGGCTTCAATCAGCCCCAGCATTTT
-,TRBD2,TRBJ2-1,TRBV15,CATSSATGGAYNEQFF,TGTGCCACCAGCAGTGCAACGGGGGGAGCCTACAATGAGCAGTTCTTC
few,TRBD1,TRBJ1-1,TRBV19,CASTWGQRTEAFF,TGTGCCAGTACTTGGGGACAGCGCACTGAAGCTTTCTTT
few,TRBD1,TRBJ1-5,TRBV12-5,CASALHVDRDLGPQHF,TGTGCTAGTGCCCTCCACGTGGACAGGGACCTCGGGCCCCAGCATTTT
-,-,TRBJ1-1,TRBV5-1,CASSSTGRDTEAFF,TGCGCCAGCAGCTCCACGGGGAGGGACACTGAAGCTTTCTTT
-,-,TRBJ2-5,TRBV29-1,CSATVAGEQYF,TGCAGCGCCACTGTGGCCGGGGAGCAGTACTTC
-,-,TRBJ1-2,TRBV5-1,CASSLATGSGGYTF,TGCGCCAGCAGCTTGGCTACAGGGTCTGGGGGCTACACCTTC
-,-,TRBJ2-7,TRBV5-1,CASSFTDRRYEQYF,TGCGCCAGCAGCTTTACCGACAGACGTTACGAGCAGTACTTC
-,-,TRBJ2-3,TRBV11-2,CASSLVGGSSTDTQYF,TGTGCCAGCAGCTTAGTTGGCGGATCTAGCACAGATACGCAGTATTTT
-,TRBD2,TRBJ2-5,TRBV11-3,CASSLRSSGGQETQYF,TGTGCCAGCTCCCTAAGGTCTAGCGGGGGGCAAGAGACCCAGTACTTC
-,-,TRBJ2-5,TRBV5-1,CASSLVGARGETQYF,TGCGCCAGCAGCTTGGTGGGGGCTCGTGGGGAGACCCAGTACTTC
-,-,TRBJ2-7,TRBV4-1,CASSRIAGPGHLAYEQYF,TGCGCCAGCAGCCGTATCGCAGGACCGGGACATTTAGCCTACGAGCAGTACTTC
-,TRBD2,TRBJ2-7,TRBV6-5,CASSYSPRGGQYEQYF,TGTGCCAGCAGTTACTCCCCGCGGGGGGGCCAATACGAGCAGTACTTC
once,TRBD1,TRBJ1-1,TRBV6-1,CASSLQGENTEAFF,TGTGCCAGCAGTTTACAGGGGGAGAACACTGAAGCTTTCTTT
-,-,TRBJ1-2,TRBV5-5,CASSLEQHYGYTF,TGTGCCAGCAGCTTAGAACAGCACTATGGCTACACCTTC
-,-,TRBJ2-7,TRBV5-6,CASSLGRDEQYF,TGTGCCAGCAGCTTGGGACGGGACGAGCAGTACTTC
-,-,TRBJ2-6,TRBV30,CAWSVGQSGANVLTF,TGTGCCTGGAGTGTAGGACAATCTGGGGCCAACGTCCTGACTTTC
-,-,TRBJ1-4,TRBV5-1,CASSGGILGTNEKLFF,TGCGCCAGCAGCGGAGGGATCTTGGGTACTAATGAAAAACTGTTTTTT
-,-,TRBJ2-1,TRBV19,CASSTPPGRGSSSYNEQFF,TGTGCCAGTAGTACCCCCCCGGGGAGGGGGTCCAGCTCCTACAATGAGCAGTTCTTC
-,-,TRBJ2-2,TRBV7-9,CASSLSGTYAGELFF,TGTGCCAGCAGCTTATCAGGGACATACGCCGGGGAGCTGTTTTTT
-,-,TRBJ2-1,TRBV9,CASSVTQGNEQFF,TGTGCCAGCAGCGTAACACAGGGTAATGAGCAGTTCTTC
-,TRBD2,TRBJ2-7,TRBV13,CASSPPITSGGEQYF,TGTGCCAGCAGCCCCCCGATCACTAGCGGGGGGGAGCAGTACTTC